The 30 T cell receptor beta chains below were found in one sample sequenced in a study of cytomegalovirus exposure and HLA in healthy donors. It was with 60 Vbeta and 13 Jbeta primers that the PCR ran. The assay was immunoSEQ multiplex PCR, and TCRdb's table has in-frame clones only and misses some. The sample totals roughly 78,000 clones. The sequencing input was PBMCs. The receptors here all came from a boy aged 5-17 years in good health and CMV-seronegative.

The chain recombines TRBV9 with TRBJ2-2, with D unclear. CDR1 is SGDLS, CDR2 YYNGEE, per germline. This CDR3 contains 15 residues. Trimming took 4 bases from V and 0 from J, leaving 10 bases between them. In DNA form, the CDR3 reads TGTGCCAGCAGCCCCCTCGTCGCGAACACCGGGGAGCTGTTTTTT. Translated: CASSPLVANTGELFF.

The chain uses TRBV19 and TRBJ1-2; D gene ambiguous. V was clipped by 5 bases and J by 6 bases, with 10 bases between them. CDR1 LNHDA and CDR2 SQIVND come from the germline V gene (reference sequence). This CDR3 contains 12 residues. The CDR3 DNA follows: TGTGCCAGTAGTCGGAGAGTGGATGGCTACACCTTC. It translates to CASSRRVDGYTF.

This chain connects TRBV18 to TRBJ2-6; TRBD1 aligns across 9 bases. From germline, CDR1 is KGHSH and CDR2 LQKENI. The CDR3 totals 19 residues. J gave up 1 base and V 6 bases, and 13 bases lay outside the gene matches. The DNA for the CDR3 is TGTGCCAGCTCGCGACCAGTTACAGGGGGCGCTTCTGGGGCCAACGTCCTGACTTTC. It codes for CASSRPVTGGASGANVLTF.

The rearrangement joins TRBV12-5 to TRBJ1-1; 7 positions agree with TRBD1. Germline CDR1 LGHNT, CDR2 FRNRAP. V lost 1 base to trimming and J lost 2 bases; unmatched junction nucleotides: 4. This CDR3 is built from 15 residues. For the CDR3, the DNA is TGTGCTAGTGGTTTGGGCGACAGGGATAACACTGAAGCTTTCTTT. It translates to CASGLGDRDNTEAFF.

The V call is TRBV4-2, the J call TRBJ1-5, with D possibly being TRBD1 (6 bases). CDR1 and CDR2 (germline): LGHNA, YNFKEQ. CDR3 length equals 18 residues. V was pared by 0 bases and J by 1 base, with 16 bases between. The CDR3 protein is CASSQDRGGQGSNQPQHF. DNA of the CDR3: TGTGCCAGCAGCCAAGATCGAGGGGGTCAGGGGAGCAATCAGCCCCAGCATTTT.

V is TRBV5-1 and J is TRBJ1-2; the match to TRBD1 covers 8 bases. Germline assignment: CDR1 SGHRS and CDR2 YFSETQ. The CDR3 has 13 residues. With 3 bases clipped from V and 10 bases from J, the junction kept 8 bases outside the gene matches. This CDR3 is CASSWAGGEPYTF. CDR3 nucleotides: TGCGCCAGCAGCTGGGCAGGGGGCGAGCCCTACACCTTC.

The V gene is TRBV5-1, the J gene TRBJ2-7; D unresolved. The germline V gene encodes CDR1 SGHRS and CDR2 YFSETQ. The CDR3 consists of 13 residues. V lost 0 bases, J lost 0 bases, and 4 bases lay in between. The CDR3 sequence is CASSLESSYEQYF. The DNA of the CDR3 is TGCGCCAGCAGCTTGGAGAGCTCCTACGAGCAGTACTTC.

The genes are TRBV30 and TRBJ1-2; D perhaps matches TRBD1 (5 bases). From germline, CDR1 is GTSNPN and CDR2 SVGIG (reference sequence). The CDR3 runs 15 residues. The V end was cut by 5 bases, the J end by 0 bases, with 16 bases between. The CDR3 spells CAWEGRGLSNYGYTF. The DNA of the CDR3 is TGTGCCTGGGAAGGAAGGGGACTCTCTAACTATGGCTACACCTTC. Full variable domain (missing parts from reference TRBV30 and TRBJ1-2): SQTIHQWPATLVQPVGSPLSLECTVEGTSNPNLYWYRQAAGRGLQLLFYSVGIGQISSEVPQNLSASRPQDRQFILSSKKLLLSDSGFYLCAWEGRGLSNYGYTFGSGTRLTVV.

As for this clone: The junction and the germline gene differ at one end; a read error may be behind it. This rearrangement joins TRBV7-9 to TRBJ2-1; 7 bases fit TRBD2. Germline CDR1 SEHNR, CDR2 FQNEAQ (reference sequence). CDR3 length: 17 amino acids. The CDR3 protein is CASSVAESLASAHEQFF. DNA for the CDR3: TGTGCCAGCAGCGTAGCGGAATCACTAGCGTCCGCACATGAGCAGTTCTTC.

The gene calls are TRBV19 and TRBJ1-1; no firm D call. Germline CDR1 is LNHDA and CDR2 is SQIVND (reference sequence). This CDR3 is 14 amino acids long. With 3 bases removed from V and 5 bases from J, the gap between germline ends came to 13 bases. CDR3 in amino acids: CASSIAGVRTEAFF. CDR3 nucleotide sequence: TGTGCCAGTAGTATCGCCGGGGTGAGAACTGAAGCTTTCTTT.

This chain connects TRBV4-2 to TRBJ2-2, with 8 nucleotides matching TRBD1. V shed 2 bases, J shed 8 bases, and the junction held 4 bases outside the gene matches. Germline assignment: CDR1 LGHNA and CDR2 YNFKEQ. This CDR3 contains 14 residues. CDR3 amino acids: CASSQSRGQGELFF. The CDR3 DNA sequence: TGTGCCAGCAGCCAAAGCAGGGGGCAAGGGGAGCTGTTTTTT.

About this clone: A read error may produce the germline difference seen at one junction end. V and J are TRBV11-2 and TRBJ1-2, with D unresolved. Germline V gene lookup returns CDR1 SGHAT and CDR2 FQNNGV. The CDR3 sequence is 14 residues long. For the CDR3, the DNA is TGTGCCAGCAGCTTAGCGAGAGAGGTGGCCAATCCGGGCTTC. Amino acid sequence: CASSLAREVANPGF.

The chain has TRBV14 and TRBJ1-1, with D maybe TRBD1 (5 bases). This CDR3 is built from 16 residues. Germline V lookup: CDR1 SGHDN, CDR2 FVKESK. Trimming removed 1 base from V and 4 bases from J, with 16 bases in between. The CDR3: CASSQVRGVGVTEAFF. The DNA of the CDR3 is TGTGCCAGCAGCCAAGTACGGGGGGTCGGCGTCACTGAAGCTTTCTTT.

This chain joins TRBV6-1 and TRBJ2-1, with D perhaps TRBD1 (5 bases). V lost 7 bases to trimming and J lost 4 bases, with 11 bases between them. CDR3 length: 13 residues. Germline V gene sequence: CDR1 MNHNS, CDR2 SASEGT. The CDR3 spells CASTAGLYNEQFF. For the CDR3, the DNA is TGTGCCAGCACGGCAGGGCTATACAATGAGCAGTTCTTC.

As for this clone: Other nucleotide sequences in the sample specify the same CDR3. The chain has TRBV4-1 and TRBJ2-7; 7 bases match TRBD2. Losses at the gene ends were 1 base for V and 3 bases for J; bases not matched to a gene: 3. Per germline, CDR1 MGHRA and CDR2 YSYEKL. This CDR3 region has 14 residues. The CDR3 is CASSQVSGVYEQYF. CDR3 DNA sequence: TGCGCCAGCAGCCAAGTAAGCGGGGTCTACGAGCAGTACTTC.

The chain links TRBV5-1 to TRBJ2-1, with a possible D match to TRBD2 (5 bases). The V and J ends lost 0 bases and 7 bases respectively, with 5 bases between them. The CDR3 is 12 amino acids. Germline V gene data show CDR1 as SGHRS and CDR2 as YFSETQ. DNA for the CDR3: TGCGCCAGCAGCTTGGGGAGGAATGAGCAGTTCTTC. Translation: CASSLGRNEQFF.

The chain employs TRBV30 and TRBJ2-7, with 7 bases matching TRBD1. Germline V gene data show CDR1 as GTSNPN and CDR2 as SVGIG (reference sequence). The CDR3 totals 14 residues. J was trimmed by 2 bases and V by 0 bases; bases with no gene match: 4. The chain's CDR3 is CAWSVQGTAYEQYF. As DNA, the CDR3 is TGTGCCTGGAGTGTACAGGGGACCGCCTACGAGCAGTACTTC.

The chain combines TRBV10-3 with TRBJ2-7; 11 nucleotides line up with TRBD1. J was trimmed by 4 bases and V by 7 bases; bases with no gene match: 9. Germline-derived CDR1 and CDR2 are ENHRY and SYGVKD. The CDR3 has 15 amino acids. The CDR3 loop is CAITSGQGEWYEQYF. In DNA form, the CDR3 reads TGTGCCATCACCTCGGGACAGGGGGAGTGGTACGAGCAGTACTTC.

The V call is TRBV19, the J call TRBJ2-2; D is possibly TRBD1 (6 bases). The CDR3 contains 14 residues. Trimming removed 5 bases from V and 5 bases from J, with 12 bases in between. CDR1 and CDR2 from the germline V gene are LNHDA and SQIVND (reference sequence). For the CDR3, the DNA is TGTGCCAGTAGTGTGGACAGTAGAACCGGGGAGCTGTTTTTT. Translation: CASSVDSRTGELFF.

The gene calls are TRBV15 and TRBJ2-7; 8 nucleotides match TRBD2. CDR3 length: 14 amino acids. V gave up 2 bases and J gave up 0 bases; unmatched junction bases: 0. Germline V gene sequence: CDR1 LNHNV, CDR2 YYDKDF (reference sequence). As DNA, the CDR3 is TGTGCCACCAGCAGAAGCGGGAGCTCCTACGAGCAGTACTTC. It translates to CATSRSGSSYEQYF.

Written as DNA, the CDR3 is TGCGCCAGCAGCTTGGAGCGGAGATCCGGCACCGGGGAGCTGTTTTTT. Translated, it gives CASSLERRSGTGELFF. This chain connects TRBV5-1 to TRBJ2-2; D is possibly TRBD2 (5 bases). Germline loops: CDR1 SGHRS, CDR2 YFSETQ. V lost 0 bases and J lost 4, with 13 bases in between. There are 16 residues in the CDR3.

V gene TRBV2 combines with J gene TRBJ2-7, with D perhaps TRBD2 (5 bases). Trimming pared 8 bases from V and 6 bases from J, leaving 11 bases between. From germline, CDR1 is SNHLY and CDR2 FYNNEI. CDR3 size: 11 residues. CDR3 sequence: CASRSGGEQYF. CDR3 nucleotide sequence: TGTGCCAGCCGTTCTGGAGGCGAGCAGTACTTC. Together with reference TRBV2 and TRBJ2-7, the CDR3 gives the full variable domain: EPEVTQTPSHQVTQMGQEVILRCVPISNHLYFYWYRQILGQKVEFLVSFYNNEISEKSEIFDDQFSVERPDGSNFTLKIRSTKLEDSAMYFCASRSGGEQYFGPGTRLTVT.

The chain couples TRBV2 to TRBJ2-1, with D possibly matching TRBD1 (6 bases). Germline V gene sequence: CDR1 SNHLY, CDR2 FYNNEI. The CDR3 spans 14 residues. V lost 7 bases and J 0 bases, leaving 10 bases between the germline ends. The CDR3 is CASIRGTSYNEQFF. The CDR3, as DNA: TGTGCCAGCATTAGGGGGACCTCCTACAATGAGCAGTTCTTC.

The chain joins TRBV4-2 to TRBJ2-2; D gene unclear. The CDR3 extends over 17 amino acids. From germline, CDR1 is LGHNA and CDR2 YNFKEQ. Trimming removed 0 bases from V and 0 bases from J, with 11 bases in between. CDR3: CASSQDQSTPNTGELFF. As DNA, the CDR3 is TGTGCCAGCAGCCAAGATCAATCTACTCCGAACACCGGGGAGCTGTTTTTT.

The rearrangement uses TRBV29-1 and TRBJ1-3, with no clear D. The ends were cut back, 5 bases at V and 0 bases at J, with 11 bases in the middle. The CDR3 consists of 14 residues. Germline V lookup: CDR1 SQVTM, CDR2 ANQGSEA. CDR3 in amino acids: CSVLSQSSGNTIYF. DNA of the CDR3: TGCAGCGTTTTGTCACAGAGCTCTGGAAACACCATATATTTT.

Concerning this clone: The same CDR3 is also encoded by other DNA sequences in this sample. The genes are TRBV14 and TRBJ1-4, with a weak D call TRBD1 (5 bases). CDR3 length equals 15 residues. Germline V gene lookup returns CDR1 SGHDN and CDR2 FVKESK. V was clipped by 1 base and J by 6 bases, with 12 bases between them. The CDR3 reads CASSQVPGLDEKLFF. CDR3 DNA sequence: TGTGCCAGCAGCCAAGTCCCAGGGCTGGATGAAAAACTGTTTTTT. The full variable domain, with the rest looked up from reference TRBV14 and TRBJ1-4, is EAGVTQFPSHSVIEKGQTVTLRCDPISGHDNLYWYRRVMGKEIKFLLHFVKESKQDESGMPNNRFLAERTGGTYSTLKVQPAELEDSGVYFCASSQVPGLDEKLFFGSGTQLSVL.

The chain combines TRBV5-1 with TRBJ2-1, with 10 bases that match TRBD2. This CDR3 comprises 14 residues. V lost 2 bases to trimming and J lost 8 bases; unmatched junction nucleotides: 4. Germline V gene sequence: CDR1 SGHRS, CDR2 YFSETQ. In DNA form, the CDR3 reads TGCGCCAGCAGCTTACAGCGGGAGGGCGATGAGCAGTTCTTC. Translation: CASSLQREGDEQFF.

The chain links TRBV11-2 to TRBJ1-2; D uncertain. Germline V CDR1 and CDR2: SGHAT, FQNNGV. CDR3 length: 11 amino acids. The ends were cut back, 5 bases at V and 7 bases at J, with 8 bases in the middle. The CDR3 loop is CASSPPIGYTF. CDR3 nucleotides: TGTGCCAGCAGCCCCCCCATTGGCTACACCTTC.

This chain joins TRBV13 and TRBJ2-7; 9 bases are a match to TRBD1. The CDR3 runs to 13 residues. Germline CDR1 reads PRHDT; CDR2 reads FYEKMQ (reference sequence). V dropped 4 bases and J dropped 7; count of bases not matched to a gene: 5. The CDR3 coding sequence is TGTGCCAGCAGCTCGGGACAGGGTGGAGAGCAGTACTTC. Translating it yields CASSSGQGGEQYF.

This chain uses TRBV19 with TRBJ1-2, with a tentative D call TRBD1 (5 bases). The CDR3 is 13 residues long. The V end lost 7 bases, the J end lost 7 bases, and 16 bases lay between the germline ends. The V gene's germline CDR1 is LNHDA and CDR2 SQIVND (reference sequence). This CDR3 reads CASKDTVSFGYTF. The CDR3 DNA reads TGTGCCAGTAAGGACACCGTTTCTTTTGGCTACACCTTC.